This TCR beta chain is drawn from a study of T cell responses to AZD1222 COVID-19 vaccine. Produced via immunoSEQ multiplex PCR; TCRdb's table is partial and in-frame only. This sample has roughly 190,000 clones, with roughly nine tenths found just once. The CDR3 covers 19 residues. Germline CDR1 reads LGHDT; CDR2 reads YNNKEL (reference sequence). V lost 0 bases and J lost 0; bases outside the gene matches: 11. As concerns this clone: Its specificity is not known.

Overall study results and limits: Repertoire sampling was restricted to post-peak T cell response timepoints.

Specimen: peripheral blood, collected 28 days after the second AZD1222 dose. This chain uses TRBV3-1 (or the pseudogene TRBV3-2) with TRBJ1-5, with 7 nucleotides matching TRBD1. This clonotype originated in an adult who received the AZD1222 COVID-19 vaccine. The CDR3 coding sequence is TGTGCCAGCAGCCAAGACCCTCGGACAGGACGGAATAGCAATCAGCCCCAGCATTTT. Encoded protein: CASSQDPRTGRNSNQPQHF.